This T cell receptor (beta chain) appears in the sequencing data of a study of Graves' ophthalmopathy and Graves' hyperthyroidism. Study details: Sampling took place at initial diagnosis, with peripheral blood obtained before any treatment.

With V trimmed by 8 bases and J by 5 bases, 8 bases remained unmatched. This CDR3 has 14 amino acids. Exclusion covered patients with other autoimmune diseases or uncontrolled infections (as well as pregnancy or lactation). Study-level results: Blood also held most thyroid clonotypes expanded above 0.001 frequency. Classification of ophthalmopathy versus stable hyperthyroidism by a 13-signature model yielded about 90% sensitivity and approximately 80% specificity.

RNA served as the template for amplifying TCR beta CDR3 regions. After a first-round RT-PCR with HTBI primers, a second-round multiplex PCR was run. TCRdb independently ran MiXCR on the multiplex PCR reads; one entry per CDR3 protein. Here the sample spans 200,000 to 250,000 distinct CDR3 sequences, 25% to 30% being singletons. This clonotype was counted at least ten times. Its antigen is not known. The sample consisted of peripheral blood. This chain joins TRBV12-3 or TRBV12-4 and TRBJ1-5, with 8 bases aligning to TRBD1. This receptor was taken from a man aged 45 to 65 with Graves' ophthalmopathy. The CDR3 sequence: CASGGQGFDQPQHF. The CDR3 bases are TGTGCCAGCGGCGGACAGGGTTTTGATCAGCCCCAGCATTTT.